This T cell receptor beta chain was recovered during a study of radiation and T cells in renal cell carcinoma. Study results and limitations: Compared with controls, irradiated tumors had more, larger dominant CDR3 motifs.

The sample's treatment: 15 Gy SBRT to primary tumor, nephrectomy 4 weeks later. Nephrectomy followed 15 Gy stereotactic body radiation by 4 weeks. Assay: immunoSEQ multiplex PCR; the TCRdb copy retains only in-frame clones and omits some. The sample includes about 22,000 clones, around 49% of them seen just once. The CDR3 sequence is 15 residues long. The germline V gene encodes CDR1 SGHRS and CDR2 YFSETQ. J lost 8 bases, V lost 2 bases, and 6 bases had no gene match. In its sample, this clone was seen a few times. Its antigen is as yet unknown. The TCR originated in a woman in her forties or fifties with renal cell carcinoma. The chain links TRBV5-1 to TRBJ2-1, with TRBD1 matching 11 bases. The material sequenced was tumor tissue, taken from a patient whose treatment included radiotherapy and nephrectomy. The CDR3 bases are TGCGCCAGCAGCTTTGGGACAGGGGGATCGTATGAGCAGTTCTTC. Its translation is CASSFGTGGSYEQFF.